Shown below are 31 T cell receptor beta chains from a single sample sequenced in a study of T cell changes during pregnancy in multiple sclerosis (dated by TCRdb to between 2018 and 2021). The method behind the library was the immunoSEQ multiplex PCR assay. This is the immuneACCESS table as TCRdb keeps it, with only in-frame sequences that have V and J called. A part of the clones is gone; compared with another copy, unresolved V genes explain less than half, and the rest is unexplained. The sample data list over 85,000 clones, and about nine tenths of these were observed just once. The ten largest clones take up 0.76% of the sample. The source was peripheral blood, collected in the second trimester of pregnancy. The receptors come from a female donor in good health, enrolled as a control in a pregnancy study.

The chain combines TRBV5-1 with TRBJ1-5, with 8 bases aligning to TRBD1. V dropped 3 bases and J dropped 5; count of bases not matched to a gene: 4. Germline V gene lookup returns CDR1 SGHRS and CDR2 YFSETQ. The CDR3 spans 14 residues. CDR3 region: CASSSGGFDQPQHF. The CDR3 region has the DNA TGCGCCAGCAGCTCAGGGGGCTTCGATCAGCCCCAGCATTTT.

This clone was seen once. The V gene is TRBV19, the J gene TRBJ2-4; D may be TRBD1 (6 bases). V was shortened by 1 base and J by 0 bases, with 10 bases between the two germline ends. From germline, CDR1 is LNHDA and CDR2 SQIVND (reference sequence). The CDR3 has 16 amino acids. The CDR3 nucleotides read TGTGCCAGTAGTATAGGGGACACCATAGCCAAAAACATTCAGTACTTC. Translating gives CASSIGDTIAKNIQYF.

This sequence joins TRBV5-6 and TRBJ1-6; D ambiguous. Germline values: CDR1 SGHDT, CDR2 YYEEEE. The CDR3 spans 18 residues. The V gene lost 9 bases and the J gene lost 0 bases, with 22 bases spanning the gap. CDR3 region: CATTRVGELGSYNSPLHF. CDR3 in DNA: TGTGCCACCACGAGGGTCGGGGAATTAGGCTCCTATAATTCACCCCTCCACTTT. The variable domain in full, completed from reference TRBV5-6 and TRBJ1-6, reads DAGVTQSPTHLIKTRGQQVTLRCSPKSGHDTVSWYQQALGQGPQFIFQYYEEEERQRGNFPDRFSGHQFPNYSSELNVNALLLGDSALYLCATTRVGELGSYNSPLHFGNGTRLTVT.

This clone was counted only a few times. The sample holds other DNA sequences that translate to the same CDR3. The chain uses TRBV7-9 and TRBJ1-6; 7 bases are a match to TRBD1. With 1 base clipped from V and 3 bases from J, the junction kept 3 bases outside the gene matches. This CDR3 contains 16 residues. Per germline, CDR1 SEHNR and CDR2 FQNEAQ (reference sequence). The DNA for the CDR3 is TGTGCCAGCAGCTTAGGACAGGGATTCTATAATTCACCCCTCCACTTT. It codes for CASSLGQGFYNSPLHF.

This clone was detected a few times. The chain has TRBV28 and TRBJ2-5; 7 nucleotides line up with TRBD1. The CDR3 covers 16 residues. Losses at the gene ends were 6 bases for V and 1 base for J; bases not matched to a gene: 11. Germline V gene lookup returns CDR1 MDHEN and CDR2 SYDVKM. CDR3 in DNA: TGTGCCAGCAGCCTTCGGACAGGTTGGGGCCAAGAGACCCAGTACTTC. It is translated as CASSLRTGWGQETQYF. Full variable domain (remainder filled in from reference TRBV28 and TRBJ2-5): DVKVTQSSRYLVKRTGEKVFLECVQDMDHENMFWYRQDPGLGLRLIYFSYDVKMKEKGDIPEGYSVSREKKERFSLILESASTNQTSMYLCASSLRTGWGQETQYFGPGTRLLVL.

The chain links TRBV14 to TRBJ1-4, with TRBD1 identical over 8 bases. This CDR3 has 15 residues. V shed 6 bases and J 3 bases; nucleotides not matched to a gene: 6. Germline-derived CDR1 and CDR2 are SGHDN and FVKESK. CDR3 in DNA: TGTGCCAGCAGTCAAACAGGGGGGGCTAATGAAAAACTGTTTTTT. Translating gives CASSQTGGANEKLFF.

The chain has TRBV5-5 and TRBJ2-7; 9 bases agree with TRBD1. Trimming took 4 bases from V and 4 from J; bases not matched to a gene: 3. Germline CDR1 reads SGHKS; CDR2 reads YYEKEE (reference sequence). There are 13 residues in the CDR3. The CDR3, as DNA: TGTGCCAGCAGCAAGGACAGGGGTTACGAGCAGTACTTC. This codes for CASSKDRGYEQYF.

The CDR3 DNA follows: TGCGCCAGCGGGCCGGGACTAGCGGGGGGGACTAGCACAGATACGCAGTATTTT. It codes for CASGPGLAGGTSTDTQYF. The V call is TRBV5-1, the J call TRBJ2-3; 16 nucleotides line up with TRBD2. The CDR3 has 18 amino acids. From germline, CDR1 is SGHRS and CDR2 YFSETQ. Germline trimming cut 7 bases from V and 0 bases from J; bases unmatched to any gene: 8.

V usage is TRBV29-1 and J usage is TRBJ2-7, with D perhaps matching TRBD2 (6 bases). CDR3 length equals 14 residues. Trimming stripped 3 bases from V and 2 bases from J, with 14 bases between. Germline CDR1 is SQVTM and CDR2 is ANQGSEA. The CDR3: CSVEGLREPYEQYF. Here the CDR3 DNA reads TGCAGCGTTGAGGGTTTGCGGGAACCCTACGAGCAGTACTTC.

The V call is TRBV11-2, the J call TRBJ2-1, with a possible D match to TRBD1 (6 bases). Germline CDR1 SGHAT, CDR2 FQNNGV. Trimming removed 5 bases from V and 8 bases from J, with 19 bases in between. The CDR3 is made up of 15 amino acids. The CDR3 here is CASSRRTDPRDEQFF. CDR3 DNA sequence: TGTGCCAGCAGCCGCCGGACAGACCCTAGGGATGAGCAGTTCTTC.

J is TRBJ2-2 and V is TRBV29-1, with 12 bases that match TRBD2. Unmatched junction bases numbered 11, after V lost 7 bases and J lost 5 bases. Looked up from germline, CDR1 is SQVTM and CDR2 is ANQGSEA. The CDR3 has 16 amino acids. CDR3 sequence reads: CSGWASGRVLTGELFF. The CDR3 DNA reads as TGCAGCGGGTGGGCTAGCGGGAGGGTTCTGACCGGGGAGCTGTTTTTT.

The V and J genes are TRBV29-1 and TRBJ2-2; D may be TRBD2 (5 bases). Trimming took off 5 bases at V and 2 bases at J, with 12 bases between the two ends. This CDR3 is 14 amino acids long. CDR1 and CDR2 (germline): SQVTM, ANQGSEA. This CDR3 is CSVRGLANTGELFF. The CDR3 bases are TGCAGCGTTCGAGGTCTAGCCAACACCGGGGAGCTGTTTTTT.

This clone has at least ten counts. The chain recombines TRBV4-3 with TRBJ1-6; D gene ambiguous. Germline loops: CDR1 LGHNA, CDR2 YSLEER. The CDR3 spans 14 residues. V shed 0 bases and J shed 10 bases, with 10 bases lying between them. The CDR3 loop is CASSQDRESSPLHF. The DNA of the CDR3 is TGCGCCAGCAGCCAAGATCGAGAGTCATCACCCCTCCACTTT.

CDR3 sequence: CASSLGGENSPLHF. DNA for the CDR3: TGCGCCAGCAGCTTGGGGGGGGAAAATTCACCCCTCCACTTT. This chain joins TRBV5-1 and TRBJ1-6, with a possible D match to TRBD1 (5 bases). The CDR3 length is 14 residues. Per germline, CDR1 SGHRS and CDR2 YFSETQ. The V and J ends lost 0 bases and 7 bases respectively, with 8 bases between them.

The chain combines TRBV5-1 with TRBJ2-5; TRBD2 matches at 7 bases. Trimming at V came to 0 bases and at J to 2 bases, leaving 4 bases not matched to a gene. CDR3 length: 15 amino acids. Germline values: CDR1 SGHRS, CDR2 YFSETQ. The CDR3, as DNA: TGCGCCAGCAGCTTGGAGGTCGGGGGGCAAGAGACCCAGTACTTC. It specifies CASSLEVGGQETQYF.

The CDR3 region is CASSLDPGRTGNTIYF. CDR3 bases: TGCGCCAGCAGCTTGGATCCGGGTAGGACTGGAAACACCATATATTTT. The chain carries TRBV5-1 and TRBJ1-3; D remains ambiguous. The CDR3 runs 16 residues. V was cut by 0 bases and J by 2 bases, with 12 bases left in between. The germline V gene encodes CDR1 SGHRS and CDR2 YFSETQ.

V usage is TRBV7-6 and J usage is TRBJ2-3; possible D gene TRBD2, 5 bases. The germline V and J ends were trimmed by 3 bases and 2 bases, with 9 bases remaining between them. This CDR3 comprises 14 residues. Germline V gene lookup returns CDR1 SGHVS and CDR2 FNYEAQ. The CDR3 DNA reads as TGTGCCAGCAGCTTTCGGGGTAACACAGATACGCAGTATTTT. It codes for CASSFRGNTDTQYF.

The V call is TRBV30, the J call TRBJ1-1; no clear D. Germline loops: CDR1 GTSNPN, CDR2 SVGIG (reference sequence). V dropped 0 bases and J dropped 3 bases, with 11 bases sitting between them. CDR3 length: 14 residues. The CDR3 DNA reads TGTGCCTGGAGTGTATCAGCCGGGGACACTGAAGCTTTCTTT. Encoded protein: CAWSVSAGDTEAFF.

The chain employs TRBV28 and TRBJ2-3; D possibly corresponds to TRBD1 (6 bases). Germline CDR1 MDHEN, CDR2 SYDVKM. Trimming removed 3 bases at V and 6 bases at J, with 13 bases between. This CDR3 has 14 amino acids. DNA for the CDR3: TGTGCCAGCAGTTTGCTACAGGGACCCGATACGCAGTATTTT. It yields the protein CASSLLQGPDTQYF.

This clone has only one observation. V is TRBV27 and J is TRBJ1-1; no firm D call. Germline assignment: CDR1 MNHEY and CDR2 SMNVEV (reference sequence). Trimming took 8 bases from V and 4 from J, leaving 8 bases between them. CDR3 length: 11 amino acids. The CDR3 reads CASRDSTEAFF. The CDR3 DNA reads as TGTGCCAGCCGCGATAGCACTGAAGCTTTCTTT.

This chain links TRBV27 with TRBJ2-2, with a weak D call TRBD2 (6 bases). This CDR3 is built from 14 residues. CDR1 is MNHEY and CDR2 is SMNVEV in the germline V gene (reference sequence). Trimming removed 8 bases at V and 5 bases at J, with 15 bases between. The CDR3 coding sequence is TGTGCCAGCCTCTCGGGACTTCCGACCGGGGAGCTGTTTTTT. Translation gives CASLSGLPTGELFF.

This clone was seen just once. This CDR3 is CSVVSSTFLDEQFF. The CDR3 DNA reads as TGCAGCGTTGTGTCTAGCACGTTTCTGGATGAGCAGTTCTTC. V gene TRBV29-1 combines with J gene TRBJ2-1; perhaps TRBD2 as D (5 bases). Germline V CDR1 and CDR2: SQVTM, ANQGSEA. The CDR3 has 14 amino acids. The V and J ends lost 4 bases and 8 bases respectively, with 18 bases between them.

This chain connects TRBV14 to TRBJ2-5; 10 positions match TRBD2. Germline lookup yields CDR1 SGHDN and CDR2 FVKESK. The CDR3 covers 18 residues. V shed 3 bases, J shed 0 bases, and the junction held 10 bases outside the gene matches. CDR3 nucleotide sequence: TGTGCCAGCAGCCAGCAAGCGGGAGGGATCCCGTACCAAGAGACCCAGTACTTC. It encodes CASSQQAGGIPYQETQYF.

The V call is TRBV19, the J call TRBJ2-3; the match to TRBD2 covers 9 bases. V shed 6 bases, J shed 5 bases, and the junction held 6 bases outside the gene matches. This CDR3 contains 14 residues. Germline V gives CDR1 LNHDA, CDR2 SQIVND (reference sequence). The CDR3 sequence: CASREAGGLDTQYF. Here the CDR3 DNA reads TGTGCCAGTAGGGAAGCGGGGGGCTTAGATACGCAGTATTTT.

The V call is TRBV18, the J call TRBJ1-4; TRBD1 agrees at 7 bases. V was clipped by 6 bases and J by 4 bases; unmatched bases: 5. Germline V gene data show CDR1 as KGHSH and CDR2 as LQKENI. This CDR3 has 14 amino acids. The DNA for the CDR3 is TGTGCCAGCTCCTGGGACAGCTATAATGAAAAACTGTTTTTT. This gives the protein CASSWDSYNEKLFF.

The chain carries TRBV6-5 and TRBJ1-1; D perhaps matches TRBD1 (6 bases). Between the trimmed V and J ends, which lost 9 bases and 7 bases, there was a span of 18 bases. Germline CDR1 MNHEY, CDR2 SVGAGI. There are 13 residues in the CDR3. CDR3 in DNA: TGTGCCAGTACACAGGGTGAACGGGGTGAAGCTTTCTTT. This gives the protein CASTQGERGEAFF.

The V and J genes are TRBV15 and TRBJ2-3, with TRBD2 matching 8 bases. The CDR3 contains 17 residues. Trimming took 0 bases from V and 3 from J; bases not matched to a gene: 8. From germline, CDR1 is LNHNV and CDR2 YYDKDF (reference sequence). CDR3 amino acids: CATSRDGSGRLTDTQYF. DNA for the CDR3: TGTGCCACCAGCAGAGATGGAAGCGGGAGATTGACAGATACGCAGTATTTT.

The chain has TRBV27 and TRBJ2-7, with TRBD1 matching over 8 bases. V was clipped by 0 bases and J by 5 bases; unmatched bases: 6. Germline CDR1 and CDR2: MNHEY and SMNVEV (reference sequence). The CDR3 sequence is 15 residues long. CDR3 DNA: TGTGCCAGCAGTTTATCGGGCAGGGGGCTCGACGAGCAGTACTTC. It codes for CASSLSGRGLDEQYF.

This clone showed up just a few times. This rearrangement joins TRBV19 to TRBJ1-5; 8 bases line up with TRBD1. Unmatched junction bases numbered 12, after V lost 5 bases and J lost 9 bases. This CDR3 region has 15 residues. Per germline, CDR1 LNHDA and CDR2 SQIVND (reference sequence). CDR3 loop: CASSGGDRLPGPQHF. CDR3 in DNA: TGTGCCAGTAGTGGGGGGGACAGGCTCCCCGGGCCCCAGCATTTT.

The chain is built from TRBV7-2 and TRBJ2-7; 10 bases map to TRBD1. V dropped 3 bases and J dropped 2; count of bases not matched to a gene: 7. This CDR3 contains 16 residues. Germline V lookup: CDR1 SGHTA, CDR2 FQGNSA. The CDR3 bases are TGTGCCAGCAGCTTGGCAAGACAGGGGGCACCCTACGAGCAGTACTTC. It is translated as CASSLARQGAPYEQYF.

This chain links TRBV5-1 with TRBJ1-1, with 7 bases matching TRBD1. V gave up 0 bases and J gave up 5 bases; unmatched junction bases: 4. This CDR3 comprises 14 residues. CDR1 is SGHRS and CDR2 is YFSETQ in the germline V gene. Here the CDR3 reads CASSLGHRGTEAFF. CDR3 DNA: TGCGCCAGCAGCTTGGGTCACAGGGGTACTGAAGCTTTCTTT.